This TCR beta chain was identified in a study of T cell changes during pregnancy in multiple sclerosis. CDR1 is SGHRS, CDR2 YFSETQ, per germline. The CDR3 extends over 16 amino acids. Unmatched junction bases numbered 2, after V lost 2 bases and J lost 0 bases. Profiled with immunoSEQ multiplex PCR; TCRdb holds only in-frame clones, not every one. The sample records about 50,000 clones, roughly nine tenths being singletons. The material was CD4+ T cells from peripheral blood mononuclear cells, obtained before pregnancy. This TCR was sampled from a female donor with multiple sclerosis, enrolled in a pregnancy study. This rearrangement joins TRBV5-1 to TRBJ2-2, with 9 bases identical to TRBD2. The CDR3 DNA reads as TGCGCCAGCAGCTTACTAGCGGGCGCGAACACCGGGGAGCTGTTTTTT. It is translated as CASSLLAGANTGELFF.